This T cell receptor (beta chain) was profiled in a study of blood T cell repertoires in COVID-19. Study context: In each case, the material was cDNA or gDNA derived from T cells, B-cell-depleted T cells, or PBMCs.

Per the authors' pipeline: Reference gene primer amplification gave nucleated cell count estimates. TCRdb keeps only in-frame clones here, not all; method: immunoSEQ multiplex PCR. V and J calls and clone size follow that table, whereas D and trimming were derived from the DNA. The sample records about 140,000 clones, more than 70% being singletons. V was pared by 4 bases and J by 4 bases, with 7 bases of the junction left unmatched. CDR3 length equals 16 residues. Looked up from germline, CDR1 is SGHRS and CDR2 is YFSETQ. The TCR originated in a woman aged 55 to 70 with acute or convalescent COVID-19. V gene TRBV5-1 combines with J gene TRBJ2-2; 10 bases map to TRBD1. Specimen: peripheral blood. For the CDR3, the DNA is TGCGCCAGCAGCACCGGACAGGGGGAGATCACCGGGGAGCTGTTTTTT. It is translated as CASSTGQGEITGELFF.